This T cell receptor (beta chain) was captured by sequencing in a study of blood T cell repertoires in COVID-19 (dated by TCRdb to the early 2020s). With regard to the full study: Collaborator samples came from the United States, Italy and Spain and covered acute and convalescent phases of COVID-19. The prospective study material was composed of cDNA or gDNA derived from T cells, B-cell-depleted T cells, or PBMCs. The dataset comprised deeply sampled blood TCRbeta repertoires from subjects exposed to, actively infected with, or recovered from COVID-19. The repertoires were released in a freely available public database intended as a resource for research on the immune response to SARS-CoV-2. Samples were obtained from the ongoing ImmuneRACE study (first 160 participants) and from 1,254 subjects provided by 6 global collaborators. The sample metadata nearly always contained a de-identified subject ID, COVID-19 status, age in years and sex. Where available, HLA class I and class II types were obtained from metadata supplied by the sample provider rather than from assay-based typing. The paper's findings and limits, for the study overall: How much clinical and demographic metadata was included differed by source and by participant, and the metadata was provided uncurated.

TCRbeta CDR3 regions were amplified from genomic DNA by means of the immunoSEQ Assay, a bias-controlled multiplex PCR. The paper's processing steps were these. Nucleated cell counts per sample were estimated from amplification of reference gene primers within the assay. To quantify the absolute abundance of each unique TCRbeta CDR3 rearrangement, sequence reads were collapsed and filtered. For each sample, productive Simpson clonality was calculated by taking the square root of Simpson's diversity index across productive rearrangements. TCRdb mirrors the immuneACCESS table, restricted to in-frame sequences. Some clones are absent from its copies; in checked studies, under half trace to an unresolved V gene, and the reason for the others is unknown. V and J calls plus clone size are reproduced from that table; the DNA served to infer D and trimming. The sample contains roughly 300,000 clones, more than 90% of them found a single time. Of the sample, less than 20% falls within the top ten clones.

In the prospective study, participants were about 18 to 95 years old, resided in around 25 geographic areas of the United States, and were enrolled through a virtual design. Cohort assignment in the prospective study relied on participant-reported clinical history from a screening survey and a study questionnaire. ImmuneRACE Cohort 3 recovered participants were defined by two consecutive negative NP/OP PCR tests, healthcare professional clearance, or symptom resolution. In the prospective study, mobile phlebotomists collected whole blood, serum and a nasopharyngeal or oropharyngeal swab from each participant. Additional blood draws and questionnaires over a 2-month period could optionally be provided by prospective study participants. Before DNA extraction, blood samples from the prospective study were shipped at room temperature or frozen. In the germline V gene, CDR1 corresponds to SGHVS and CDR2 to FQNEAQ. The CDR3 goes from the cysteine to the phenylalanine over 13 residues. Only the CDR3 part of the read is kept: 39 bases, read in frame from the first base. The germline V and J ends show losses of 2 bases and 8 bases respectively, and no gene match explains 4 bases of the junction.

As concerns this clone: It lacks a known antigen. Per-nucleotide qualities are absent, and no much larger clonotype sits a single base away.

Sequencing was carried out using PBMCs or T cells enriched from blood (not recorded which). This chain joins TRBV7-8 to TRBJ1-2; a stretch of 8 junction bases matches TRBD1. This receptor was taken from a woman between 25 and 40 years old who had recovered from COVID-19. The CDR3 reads CASSLQGANGYTF. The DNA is TGTGCCAGCAGCTTACAGGGGGCGAACGGCTACACCTTC. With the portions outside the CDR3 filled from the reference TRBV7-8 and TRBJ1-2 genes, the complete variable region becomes GAGVSQSPRYKVAKRGQDVALRCDPISGHVSLFWYQQALGQGPEFLTYFQNEAQLDKSGLPSDRFFAERPEGSVSTLKIQRTQQEDSAVYLCASSLQGANGYTFGSGTRLTVV.